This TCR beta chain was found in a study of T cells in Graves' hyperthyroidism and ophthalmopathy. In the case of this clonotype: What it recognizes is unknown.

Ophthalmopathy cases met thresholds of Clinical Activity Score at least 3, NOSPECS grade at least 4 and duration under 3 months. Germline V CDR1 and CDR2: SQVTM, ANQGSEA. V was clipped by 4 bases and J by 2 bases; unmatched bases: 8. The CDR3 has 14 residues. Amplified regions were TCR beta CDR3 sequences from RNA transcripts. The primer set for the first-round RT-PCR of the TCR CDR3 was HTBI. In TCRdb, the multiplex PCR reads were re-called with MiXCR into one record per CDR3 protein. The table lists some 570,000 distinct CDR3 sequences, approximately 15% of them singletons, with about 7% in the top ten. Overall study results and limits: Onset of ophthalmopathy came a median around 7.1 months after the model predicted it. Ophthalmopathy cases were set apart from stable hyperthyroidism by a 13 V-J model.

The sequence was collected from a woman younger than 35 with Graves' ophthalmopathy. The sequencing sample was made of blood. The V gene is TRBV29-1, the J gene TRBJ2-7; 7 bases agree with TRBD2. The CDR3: CSVVREGPTYEQYF. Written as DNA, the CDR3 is TGCAGCGTTGTCAGGGAGGGTCCCACCTACGAGCAGTACTTC.